The 4 T cell receptor beta chains below come from one sample, sequenced in a study of blood T cell repertoires in COVID-19. Using immunoSEQ multiplex PCR, the repertoire was profiled, and TCRdb retains in-frame clones only, with some absent. The table lists about 58,000 clones, approximately 77% of them singletons. Sample: peripheral blood. The receptors were sampled from a human donor in a cohort sampled during active COVID-19.

The rearrangement links TRBV23-1 to TRBJ1-5, with D possibly being TRBD1 (6 bases). Being an ORF, TRBV23-1 has a function that is uncertain. Deletions cut 4 bases from V and 0 bases from J, with 16 bases between. CDR3 length: 17 residues. CDR3 amino acids: CASSLKDSSYSNQPQHF. CDR3 sequence (DNA): TGCGCCAGCAGTCTTAAGGACAGCTCTTATAGCAATCAGCCCCAGCATTTT.

The chain carries TRBV19 and TRBJ2-5; 10 bases match TRBD1. Germline V CDR1 and CDR2: LNHDA, SQIVND (reference sequence). The CDR3 is made up of 14 amino acids. The ends lost 5 bases at V and 6 bases at J; junction bases unmatched: 6. The CDR3 spells CASSPTGGRQTQYF. CDR3 DNA: TGTGCCAGTAGTCCGACAGGGGGCAGGCAGACCCAGTACTTC.

This clone was seen a few times. The CDR3 DNA reads as TGTGCCAGCAGCCCGGGACAGGGAACCTACAATGAGCAGTTCTTC. This encodes CASSPGQGTYNEQFF. V and J are TRBV5-4 and TRBJ2-1; 9 bases map to TRBD1. The CDR3 is made up of 15 amino acids. V was pared by 4 bases and J by 2 bases, with 4 bases of the junction left unmatched. From germline, CDR1 is SGHNT and CDR2 YYREEE (reference sequence). Using reference TRBV5-4 and TRBJ2-1 for the parts outside the CDR3, the full variable domain is ETGVTQSPTHLIKTRGQQVTLRCSSQSGHNTVSWYQQALGQGPQFIFQYYREEENGRGNFPPRFSGLQFPNYSSELNVNALELDDSALYLCASSPGQGTYNEQFFGPGTRLTVL.

The gene calls are TRBV29-1 and TRBJ2-3; 14 bases are a match to TRBD2. Germline V CDR1 and CDR2: SQVTM, ANQGSEA. This CDR3 has 16 residues. Germline trimming cut 4 bases from V and 5 bases from J; bases unmatched to any gene: 8. The CDR3 bases are TGCAGCGTTGGAAAGGGACTAGCGGGAGCTGGAGATACGCAGTATTTT. Protein product: CSVGKGLAGAGDTQYF.